This T cell receptor beta chain appears in the sequencing data of a study of blood T cell repertoires in COVID-19. The wider study: Spain, Italy and the United States supplied samples that represented acute and convalescent COVID-19. From T cells, B-cell-depleted T cells, or PBMCs came the material, which was cDNA or gDNA.

CDR3 size: 15 residues. The germline V gene has CDR1 SQVTM and CDR2 ANQGSEA. V dropped 6 bases and J dropped 8 bases, with 22 bases sitting between them. This clone was detected once. Original data processing: Amplification of reference gene primers was used by the study to estimate nucleated cell counts. Method: immunoSEQ multiplex PCR; TCRdb's copy keeps in-frame clones and lacks some. V, J and clone size are taken as reported in that table, and D and trimming were inferred from the DNA itself. Here the sample spans 60,000 to 75,000 clones, 65% to 80% being singletons. The source material was peripheral blood. The chain employs TRBV29-1 and TRBJ1-4, with D tentatively TRBD1 (6 bases). The receptor comes from a woman aged 70-85 years with acute or convalescent COVID-19. For the CDR3, the DNA is TGCAGCGTCGTACAACAGGGTAACCTGGTCGAAAAACTGTTTTTT. It encodes CSVVQQGNLVEKLFF.